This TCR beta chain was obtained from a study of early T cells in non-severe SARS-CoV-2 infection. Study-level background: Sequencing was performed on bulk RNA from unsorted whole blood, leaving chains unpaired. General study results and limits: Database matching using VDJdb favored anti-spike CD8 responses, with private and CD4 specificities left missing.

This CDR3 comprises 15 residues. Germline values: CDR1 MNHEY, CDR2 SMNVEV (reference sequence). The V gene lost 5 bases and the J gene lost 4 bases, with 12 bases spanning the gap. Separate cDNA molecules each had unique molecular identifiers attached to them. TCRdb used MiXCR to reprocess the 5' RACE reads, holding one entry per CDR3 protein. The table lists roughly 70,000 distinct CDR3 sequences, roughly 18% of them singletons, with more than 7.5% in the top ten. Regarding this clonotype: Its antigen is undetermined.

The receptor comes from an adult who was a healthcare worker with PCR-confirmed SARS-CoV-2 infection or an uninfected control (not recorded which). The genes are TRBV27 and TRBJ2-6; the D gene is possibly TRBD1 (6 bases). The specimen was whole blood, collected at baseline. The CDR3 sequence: CASSNRVSGANVLTF. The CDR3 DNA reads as TGTGCCAGCAGTAACAGGGTATCCGGGGCCAACGTCCTGACTTTC.